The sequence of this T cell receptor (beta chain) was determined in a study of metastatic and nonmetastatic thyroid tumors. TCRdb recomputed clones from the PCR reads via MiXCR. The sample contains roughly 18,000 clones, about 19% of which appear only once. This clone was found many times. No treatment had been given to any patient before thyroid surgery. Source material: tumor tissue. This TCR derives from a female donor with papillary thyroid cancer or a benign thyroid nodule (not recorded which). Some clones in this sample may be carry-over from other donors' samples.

The CDR3, as DNA: TGTGCCAGCAGTGATGCTGGAGATACGCAGTATTTT. Amino acids: CASSDAGDTQYF. The chain is built from TRBV12-3 or TRBV12-4 and TRBJ2-3; D gene ambiguous. There are 12 residues in the CDR3. Trimming pared 5 bases from V and 5 bases from J, leaving 8 bases between.